These 7 T cell receptor beta chains originate from one sample sequenced in a study of blood T cell repertoires in COVID-19. The repertoire was sequenced with immunoSEQ multiplex PCR; TCRdb's copy has only in-frame clones and lacks some. The sample yields more than 65,000 clones, 65% to 90% seen once. The specimen was peripheral blood. Receptor source: a woman in her fifties or sixties with acute or convalescent COVID-19.

CDR3 residues: CSARRAGGQFF. The CDR3 nucleotides are TGCAGTGCTAGGCGGGCAGGGGGCCAGTTCTTC. The chain combines TRBV20-1 with TRBJ2-1, with 8 nucleotides matching TRBD1. This CDR3 is 11 amino acids long. The ends lost 3 bases at V and 13 bases at J; junction bases unmatched: 5. Germline lookup yields CDR1 DFQATT and CDR2 SNEGSKA (reference sequence).

V usage is TRBV5-1 and J usage is TRBJ2-1, with D perhaps matching TRBD1 (5 bases). The CDR3 totals 16 residues. Trimming shortened V by 3 bases and J by 1 base, and 14 bases separated the two germline ends. Germline V CDR1 and CDR2: SGHRS, YFSETQ. CDR3: CASSWKGAGSYNEQFF. In DNA form, the CDR3 reads TGCGCCAGCAGCTGGAAAGGGGCTGGGTCCTACAATGAGCAGTTCTTC.

V and J are TRBV12-3 or TRBV12-4 and TRBJ2-4; TRBD1 agrees at 8 bases. J was trimmed by 7 bases and V by 5 bases; bases with no gene match: 4. This CDR3 has 13 amino acids. CDR3 in amino acids: CASSRQGRNIQYF. In DNA, the CDR3 is TGTGCCAGCAGTCGACAGGGGAGGAACATTCAGTACTTC.

This clone was seen a single time. This rearrangement joins TRBV14 to TRBJ2-2; 8 bases agree with TRBD2. The CDR3 length is 16 residues. Germline assignment: CDR1 SGHDN and CDR2 FVKESK. V was pared by 0 bases and J by 6 bases, with 6 bases of the junction left unmatched. The CDR3 nucleotides are TGTGCCAGCAGCCAAGAGTACGGGAGGGCCGCCGGGGAGCTGTTTTTT. Amino acids: CASSQEYGRAAGELFF. The full variable domain, rest sourced from reference TRBV14 and TRBJ2-2, is EAGVTQFPSHSVIEKGQTVTLRCDPISGHDNLYWYRRVMGKEIKFLLHFVKESKQDESGMPNNRFLAERTGGTYSTLKVQPAELEDSGVYFCASSQEYGRAAGELFFGEGSRLTVL.

This chain uses TRBV25-1 with TRBJ1-6; D unclear. The CDR3 is 13 amino acids. Looked up from germline, CDR1 is MGHDK and CDR2 is SYGVNS. Trimming removed 5 bases from V and 9 bases from J, with 11 bases in between. CDR3 region: CASSMRTLSPLHF. DNA for the CDR3: TGTGCCAGCAGTATGAGGACTCTTTCACCCCTCCACTTT.

The chain joins TRBV9 to TRBJ2-2, with 9 bases identical to TRBD2. The CDR3 runs 18 residues. The V gene end was trimmed by 3 bases and the J gene end by 2 bases; junction bases not matched to a gene: 11. Germline V CDR1 and CDR2: SGDLS, YYNGEE. The CDR3 region is CASSAAYGLATNTGELFF. CDR3 sequence (DNA): TGTGCCAGCAGCGCCGCCTATGGACTAGCGACCAACACCGGGGAGCTGTTTTTT.

The chain employs TRBV5-4 and TRBJ1-1; 8 bases agree with TRBD1. This CDR3 spans 15 amino acids. J was trimmed by 4 bases and V by 3 bases; bases with no gene match: 8. The germline V gene encodes CDR1 SGHNT and CDR2 YYREEE (reference sequence). The CDR3 sequence: CASSSQTGASTEAFF. The CDR3 DNA reads TGTGCCAGCAGCTCCCAGACAGGGGCGAGCACTGAAGCTTTCTTT.